This T cell receptor beta chain was obtained from a study of blood T cell repertoires in COVID-19. Overall study context: Samples representing acute and convalescent COVID-19 were sourced from the United States, Italy and Spain. In each case, the material was cDNA or gDNA derived from T cells, B-cell-depleted T cells, or PBMCs.

In the study's own analysis: Amplifying reference gene primers gave estimates of nucleated cell counts. The repertoire was sequenced with immunoSEQ multiplex PCR; TCRdb's copy has only in-frame clones and lacks some. That table gives V, J and clone size, and the DNA gave D and trimming. The sample shows 210,000 or so clones, 70% to 90% of them seen only once. Per the germline V gene, CDR1 is KGHDR and CDR2 is SFDVKD. With V trimmed by 3 bases and J by 4 bases, 12 bases remained unmatched. There are 17 residues in the CDR3. The sequenced material came from peripheral blood. The receptor's source is a man aged 18 to 30 with active or convalescent COVID-19. The V call is TRBV24-1, the J call TRBJ1-2, with 8 nucleotides matching TRBD1. The CDR3 loop reads CATSDRSQGAAGYGYTF. CDR3 DNA sequence: TGTGCCACCAGTGATCGTTCCCAGGGGGCCGCGGGCTATGGCTACACCTTC.